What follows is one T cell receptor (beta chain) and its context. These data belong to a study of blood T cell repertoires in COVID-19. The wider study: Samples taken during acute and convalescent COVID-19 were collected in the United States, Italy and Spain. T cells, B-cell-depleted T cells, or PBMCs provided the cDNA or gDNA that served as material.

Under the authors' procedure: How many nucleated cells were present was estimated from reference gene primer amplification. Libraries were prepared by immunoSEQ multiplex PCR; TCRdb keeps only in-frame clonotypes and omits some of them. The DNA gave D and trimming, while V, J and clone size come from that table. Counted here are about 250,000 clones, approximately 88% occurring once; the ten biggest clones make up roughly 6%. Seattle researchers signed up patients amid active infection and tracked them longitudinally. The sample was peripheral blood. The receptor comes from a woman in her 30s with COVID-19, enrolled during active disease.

The CDR3 coding sequence is TGTGCCAGCAGCTTGGAGCCCACTACGCAGTATTTT. This encodes CASSLEPTTQYF. The chain carries TRBV5-6 and TRBJ2-3, with D uncertain. This CDR3 region has 12 residues. V lost 0 bases, J lost 8 bases, and 7 bases lay in between. Germline lookup yields CDR1 SGHDT and CDR2 YYEEEE.